This T cell receptor beta chain was captured by sequencing in a study of blood T cell repertoires in COVID-19. Study as a whole: COVID-19 samples collected from the United States, Italy and Spain covered acute and convalescent phases.

Assay: immunoSEQ multiplex PCR; the TCRdb copy retains only in-frame clones and omits some. The top ten hold 4.5% to 5.5% of the sample, which has approximately 100,000 clones, approximately 91% seen once. This CDR3 has 13 amino acids. Germline lookup yields CDR1 GTSNPN and CDR2 SVGIG (reference sequence). V dropped 5 bases and J dropped 5 bases, with 15 bases sitting between them. The gene calls are TRBV30 and TRBJ1-2; no clear D. The source material was peripheral blood. The receptor was isolated from a human donor in a cohort sampled during active COVID-19. The CDR3 sequence is CAWAQTGRYGYTF. CDR3 DNA: TGTGCCTGGGCACAGACGGGGAGGTATGGCTACACCTTC.